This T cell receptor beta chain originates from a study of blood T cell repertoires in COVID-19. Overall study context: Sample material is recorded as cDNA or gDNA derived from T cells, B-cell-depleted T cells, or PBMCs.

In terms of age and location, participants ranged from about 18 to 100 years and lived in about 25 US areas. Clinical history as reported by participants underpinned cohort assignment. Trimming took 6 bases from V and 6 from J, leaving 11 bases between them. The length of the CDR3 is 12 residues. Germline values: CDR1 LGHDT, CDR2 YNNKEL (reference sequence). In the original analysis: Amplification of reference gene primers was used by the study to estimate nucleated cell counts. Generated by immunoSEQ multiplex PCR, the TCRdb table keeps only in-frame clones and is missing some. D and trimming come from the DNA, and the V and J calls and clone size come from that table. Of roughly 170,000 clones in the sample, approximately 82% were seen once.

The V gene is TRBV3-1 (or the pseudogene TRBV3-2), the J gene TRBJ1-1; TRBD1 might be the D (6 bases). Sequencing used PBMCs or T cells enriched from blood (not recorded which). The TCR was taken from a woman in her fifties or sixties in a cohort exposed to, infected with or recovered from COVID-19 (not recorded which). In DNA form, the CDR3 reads TGTGCCAGCAGGGTAAAGGGGGCTGAAGCTTTCTTT. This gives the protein CASRVKGAEAFF.